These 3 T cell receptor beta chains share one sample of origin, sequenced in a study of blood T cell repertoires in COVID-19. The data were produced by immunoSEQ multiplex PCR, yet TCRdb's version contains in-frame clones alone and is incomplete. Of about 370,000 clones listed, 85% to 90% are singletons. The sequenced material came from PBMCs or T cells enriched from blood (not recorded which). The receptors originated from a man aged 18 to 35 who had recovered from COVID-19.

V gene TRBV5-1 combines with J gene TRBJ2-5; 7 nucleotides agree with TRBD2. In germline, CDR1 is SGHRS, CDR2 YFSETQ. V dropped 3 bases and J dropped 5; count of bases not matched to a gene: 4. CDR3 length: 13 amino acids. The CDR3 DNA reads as TGCGCCAGCAGCTCCGGGAGGCAGGAGACCCAGTACTTC. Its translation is CASSSGRQETQYF.

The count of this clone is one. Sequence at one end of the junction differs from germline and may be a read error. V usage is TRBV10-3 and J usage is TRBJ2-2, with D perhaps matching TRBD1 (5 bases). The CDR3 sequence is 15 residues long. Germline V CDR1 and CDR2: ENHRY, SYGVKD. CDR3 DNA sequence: TGTGCCATACCTGGTGGGGCCTCGAACACCCGGGAGCTGTTTTTT. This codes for CAIPGGASNTRELFF.

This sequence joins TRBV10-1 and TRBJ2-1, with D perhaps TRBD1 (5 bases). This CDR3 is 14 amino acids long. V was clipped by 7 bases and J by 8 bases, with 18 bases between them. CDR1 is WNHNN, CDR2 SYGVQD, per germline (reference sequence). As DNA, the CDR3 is TGCGCCAGCACCAGACCCGGACAAATCCATGAGCAGTTCTTC. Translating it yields CASTRPGQIHEQFF.